The 21 T cell receptor beta chains reported below all come from one sample, sequenced in a study of blood T cell repertoires in COVID-19. The data were produced by immunoSEQ multiplex PCR, yet TCRdb's version contains in-frame clones alone and is incomplete. The table includes under 110,000 clones, 70% to 75% detected once. Source material: peripheral blood. The receptors come from a human donor with acute or convalescent COVID-19. The donor label of this sample is uncertain.

The rearrangement links TRBV5-1 to TRBJ2-6; D may be TRBD1 (6 bases). Trimming left V 7 bases short and J 3 bases short, with 20 bases between. The CDR3 consists of 17 residues. From germline, CDR1 is SGHRS and CDR2 YFSETQ. The CDR3 loop is CASVTGLPNVGANVLTF. As DNA, the CDR3 is TGCGCCAGCGTCACAGGGCTGCCAAATGTTGGGGCCAACGTCCTGACTTTC. The variable domain in full, with the rest retrieved from reference TRBV5-1 and TRBJ2-6, is KAGVTQTPRYLIKTRGQQVTLSCSPISGHRSVSWYQQTPGQGLQFLFEYFSETQRNKGNFPGRFSGRQFSNSRSEMNVSTLELGDSALYLCASVTGLPNVGANVLTFGAGSRLTVL.

The chain combines TRBV30 with TRBJ2-1; 10 nucleotides align to TRBD2. The V gene's germline CDR1 is GTSNPN and CDR2 SVGIG (reference sequence). The CDR3 covers 14 residues. V gave up 2 bases and J gave up 5 bases; unmatched junction bases: 3. This CDR3 is CAWSQTSGDNEQFF. CDR3 DNA: TGTGCCTGGAGTCAAACTAGCGGGGACAATGAGCAGTTCTTC.

The chain carries TRBV2 and TRBJ1-2; 8 bases align to TRBD1. Germline V gene lookup returns CDR1 SNHLY and CDR2 FYNNEI. With V trimmed by 8 bases and J by 6 bases, 8 bases remained unmatched. The CDR3 covers 13 residues. CDR3 amino acids: CASRTGLMDGYTF. In DNA form, the CDR3 reads TGTGCCAGCCGGACAGGGCTTATGGATGGCTACACCTTC.

The rearrangement uses TRBV4-2 and TRBJ2-1; 8 bases align to TRBD2. Germline trimming cut 1 base from V and 3 bases from J; bases unmatched to any gene: 2. The germline gives CDR1 LGHNA, CDR2 YNFKEQ. The CDR3 is made up of 15 amino acids. The CDR3 loop reads CASSQARGGYNEQFF. Here the CDR3 DNA reads TGTGCCAGCAGCCAAGCCCGGGGGGGCTACAATGAGCAGTTCTTC.

V usage is TRBV5-1 and J usage is TRBJ2-3; D possibly corresponds to TRBD1 (6 bases). Trimming removed 3 bases from V and 0 bases from J, with 11 bases in between. The germline V gene encodes CDR1 SGHRS and CDR2 YFSETQ. This CDR3 comprises 15 residues. CDR3 loop: CASSWTDPSTDTQYF. The CDR3 nucleotides read TGCGCCAGCAGCTGGACAGACCCTAGCACAGATACGCAGTATTTT.

The rearrangement uses TRBV10-1 and TRBJ1-2; 12 bases are a match to TRBD1. Germline-derived CDR1 and CDR2 are WNHNN and SYGVQD (reference sequence). CDR3 length equals 20 residues. After removal of 10 bases from V and 3 bases from J, the junction contained 24 bases not matched to a gene. The CDR3 reads CANEGIEPGQGAACDYGYTF. As DNA, the CDR3 is TGCGCCAACGAGGGGATTGAACCGGGACAGGGGGCGGCCTGCGACTATGGCTACACCTTC.

The V call is TRBV23-1, the J call TRBJ1-1; possibly TRBD1 for D (6 bases). TRBV23-1 has ORF status, its function being uncertain. The CDR3 runs to 18 residues. V lost 4 bases to trimming and J lost 1 base, with 22 bases between them. The CDR3 loop is CASSPSPRGGRKNTEAFF. For the CDR3, the DNA is TGCGCCAGCAGTCCATCCCCTAGGGGGGGCCGTAAGAACACTGAAGCTTTCTTT.

In nucleotides, the CDR3 is TGTGCCAGCAGCCAAACGCAACAGGGGATTTGGTCACCCCTCCACTTT. This gives the protein CASSQTQQGIWSPLHF. The rearrangement joins TRBV3-1 (or the pseudogene TRBV3-2) to TRBJ1-6; 7 bases are a match to TRBD1. Unmatched junction bases numbered 11, after V lost 2 bases and J lost 10 bases. The CDR3 sequence is 16 residues long. CDR1 is LGHDT and CDR2 is YNNKEL in the germline V gene (reference sequence).

The J gene is TRBJ2-1, the V gene TRBV6-5; 9 nucleotides match TRBD2. In germline, CDR1 is MNHEY, CDR2 SVGAGI. The CDR3 has 14 amino acids. With V trimmed by 5 bases and J by 8 bases, 7 bases remained unmatched. CDR3 nucleotides: TGTGCCAGCAGTCATAGCGGGGGTAATTATGAGCAGTTCTTC. Amino acid sequence: CASSHSGGNYEQFF.

V usage is TRBV30 and J usage is TRBJ1-2; no clear D gene. Germline CDR1 GTSNPN, CDR2 SVGIG (reference sequence). Trimming pared 4 bases from V and 4 bases from J, leaving 25 bases between. CDR3 length: 17 amino acids. Written as DNA, the CDR3 is TGTGCCTGGACCGCCGGGCCTCGGAAACTGGAGGGCTATGGCTACACCTTC. It translates to CAWTAGPRKLEGYGYTF.

This sequence joins TRBV24-1 and TRBJ1-2; D is uncertain. The CDR3 contains 13 residues. CDR1 KGHDR and CDR2 SFDVKD come from the germline V gene. V was cut by 5 bases and J by 6 bases, with 12 bases left in between. The CDR3 sequence is CATSGQHYDGYTF. The CDR3 coding sequence is TGTGCCACCAGTGGGCAACATTATGATGGCTACACCTTC.

The sample holds a few counts of this clone. The chain joins TRBV7-9 to TRBJ2-7; no clear D. The CDR3 length is 11 residues. Trimming stripped 4 bases from V and 4 bases from J, with 5 bases between. Germline V gene lookup returns CDR1 SEHNR and CDR2 FQNEAQ (reference sequence). This CDR3 reads CASSSHYEQYF. CDR3 in DNA: TGTGCCAGCAGCTCCCATTACGAGCAGTACTTC.

This clone appeared a few times. The chain couples TRBV18 to TRBJ1-5, with D unresolved. V shed 2 bases and J shed 5 bases, with 10 bases lying between them. Germline V gene lookup returns CDR1 KGHSH and CDR2 LQKENI. The CDR3 runs 14 residues. CDR3 amino acids: CASSPGNQDQPQHF. CDR3 DNA sequence: TGTGCCAGCTCACCAGGAAATCAGGATCAGCCCCAGCATTTT.

CDR3 sequence reads: CASSKAPRGTLYDNSPLHF. The CDR3 DNA reads TGTGCCAGCAGCAAAGCCCCCCGGGGAACCCTTTACGATAATTCACCCCTCCACTTT. This chain uses TRBV21-1 with TRBJ1-6. TRBV21-1 is assigned pseudogene status. This CDR3 is built from 19 residues.

The chain couples TRBV7-9 to TRBJ1-1, with D maybe TRBD1 (6 bases). Trimming shortened V by 1 base and J by 4 bases, and 10 bases separated the two germline ends. From germline, CDR1 is SEHNR and CDR2 FQNEAQ (reference sequence). This CDR3 has 14 residues. CDR3 region: CASSLEGVSTEAFF. The CDR3 coding sequence is TGTGCCAGCAGCTTAGAGGGGGTGTCCACTGAAGCTTTCTTT. Supplemented by reference TRBV7-9 and TRBJ1-1, the full variable domain reads DTGVSQNPRHKITKRGQNVTFRCDPISEHNRLYWYRQTLGQGPEFLTYFQNEAQLEKSRLLSDRFSAERPKGSFSTLEIQRTEQGDSAMYLCASSLEGVSTEAFFGQGTRLTVV.

V usage is TRBV29-1 and J usage is TRBJ2-1; the match to TRBD2 covers 8 bases. The germline CDR1 and CDR2 sequences are SQVTM and ANQGSEA. The V gene end was trimmed by 4 bases and the J gene end by 1 base; junction bases not matched to a gene: 3. This CDR3 is 14 amino acids long. As DNA, the CDR3 is TGCAGCGTTGCAAGCGGGGGTTCCTACAATGAGCAGTTCTTC. Translated: CSVASGGSYNEQFF.

This chain connects TRBV7-9 to TRBJ1-1, with D unresolved. Germline V gene lookup returns CDR1 SEHNR and CDR2 FQNEAQ (reference sequence). The CDR3 is 14 amino acids. V gave up 1 base and J gave up 11 bases, with 17 bases separating them. CDR3 nucleotide sequence: TGTGCCAGCAGCTTAGATGGAACAGTTCGTGAGGCTTTCTTT. It specifies CASSLDGTVREAFF.

This clone occurred a few times. The chain uses TRBV6-5 and TRBJ2-5; D gene ambiguous. The V end was cut by 1 base, the J end by 0 bases, with 12 bases between. The CDR3 length is 16 residues. Germline assignment: CDR1 MNHEY and CDR2 SVGAGI. In nucleotides, the CDR3 is TGTGCCAGCAGTTACTGGGCAGGTCCGAACCAAGAGACCCAGTACTTC. Its translation is CASSYWAGPNQETQYF.

In this sample, this clone turned up a few times. This chain connects TRBV5-8 to TRBJ1-6, with D possibly being TRBD1 (5 bases). Germline lookup yields CDR1 SGHTS and CDR2 YDEGEE. Trimming pared 8 bases from V and 5 bases from J, leaving 8 bases between. The CDR3 sequence is 12 residues long. The CDR3 region is CASQGDNSPLHF. As DNA, the CDR3 is TGTGCCAGTCAGGGCGATAATTCACCCCTCCACTTT.

This clone was observed a few times. The rearrangement links TRBV7-2 to TRBJ1-2; D ambiguous. This CDR3 has 14 residues. Germline V CDR1 and CDR2: SGHTA, FQGNSA. With 1 base removed from V and 4 bases from J, the gap between germline ends came to 10 bases. CDR3 in amino acids: CASSLGSPGYGYTF. Here the CDR3 DNA reads TGTGCCAGCAGCTTAGGGTCACCGGGCTATGGCTACACCTTC.

V gene TRBV11-1 combines with J gene TRBJ2-1; TRBD1 might be the D (5 bases). Between the trimmed V and J ends, which lost 1 base and 10 bases, there was a span of 17 bases. The CDR3 is made up of 15 amino acids. Germline CDR1 and CDR2: SGHAT and FQDESV (reference sequence). The CDR3 bases are TGTGCCAGCAGCTTAGACAGGAGCGAAATTTGGGAGCAGTTCTTC. It codes for CASSLDRSEIWEQFF.